This T cell receptor (beta chain) was sequenced for a study of early T cells in non-severe SARS-CoV-2 infection. Study summary: Chains stayed unpaired after sequencing of bulk RNA from unsorted whole blood.

Concerning this clonotype itself: Its specificity is not known.

As part of library construction, unique molecular identifiers were attached to individual cDNA molecules. TCRdb independently ran MiXCR on the 5' RACE reads; one entry per CDR3 protein. The sample holds 50,000 to 70,000 distinct CDR3 sequences, around 12% seen once. Overall study findings and caveats: Private and CD4 specificities were missed by VDJdb matching, skewed to anti-spike CD8.

The CDR3 runs 15 residues. Losses at the gene ends were 6 bases for V and 7 bases for J; bases not matched to a gene: 12. Germline V gives CDR1 KGHSH, CDR2 LQKENI. The chain recombines TRBV18 with TRBJ1-2; the match to TRBD1 covers 9 bases. Sequenced material: whole blood. The TCR comes from an adult who was a healthcare worker with PCR-confirmed SARS-CoV-2 infection or an uninfected control (not recorded which). This CDR3 reads CASSSTTGTGPGYTF. The CDR3 nucleotides read TGTGCCAGCTCCTCTACAACCGGGACAGGGCCTGGCTACACCTTC.